The 17 T cell receptor beta chains listed next were all sequenced from one sample in a study of OX40 agonist ivuxolimab in advanced cancers. Libraries were built with the immunoSEQ multiplex PCR assay. TCRdb took over this immuneACCESS table, retaining in-frame rearrangements with V and J assigned. Such tables are incomplete; in checked studies, under half of the missing clones stem from an unresolved V gene, and the remainder is unexplained. In this sample the table shows 40,000 to 45,000 clones, approximately 83% of which occur a single time. Approximately 0.37% of the sample rests with the top ten. The starting material was CD4+ or CD8+ T cells sorted from blood, obtained in a trial of the OX40 agonist ivuxolimab. The receptors come from an adult with an advanced solid tumor such as melanoma, head and neck, liver or kidney cancer.

This chain links TRBV7-9 with TRBJ2-7; D gene uncertain. Trimming took off 3 bases at V and 6 bases at J, with 6 bases between the two ends. The CDR3 runs 11 residues. The germline CDR1 and CDR2 sequences are SEHNR and FQNEAQ (reference sequence). CDR3 residues: CASSFNIEQYF. The CDR3 DNA reads as TGTGCCAGCAGCTTTAATATCGAGCAGTACTTC.

The chain combines TRBV7-2 with TRBJ2-7, with TRBD1 identical over 10 bases. With V trimmed by 1 base and J by 4 bases, 4 bases remained unmatched. Germline values: CDR1 SGHTA, CDR2 FQGNSA. This CDR3 has 15 residues. Here the CDR3 reads CASSLGGQGRYEQYF. The CDR3 DNA reads as TGTGCCAGCAGCTTAGGGGGACAGGGGAGGTACGAGCAGTACTTC.

The chain employs TRBV28 and TRBJ1-1, with a tentative D call TRBD1 (5 bases). This CDR3 is 17 amino acids long. CDR1 and CDR2 (germline): MDHEN, SYDVKM. V was trimmed by 7 bases and J by 0 bases, leaving 21 bases between them. The DNA of the CDR3 is TGTGCCAGCATTCCTTTAGGAGGGGACGCTATGAACACTGAAGCTTTCTTT. Its translation is CASIPLGGDAMNTEAFF.

V usage is TRBV11-2 and J usage is TRBJ2-7; the match to TRBD1 covers 7 bases. From germline, CDR1 is SGHAT and CDR2 FQNNGV. The CDR3 is 13 residues long. The J segment lost 4 bases and the V segment lost 5 bases, leaving 5 bases of the junction unmatched. The CDR3 nucleotides read TGTGCCAGCAGCCGAGACAGGGATTACGAGCAGTACTTC. This gives the protein CASSRDRDYEQYF.

The chain joins TRBV6-5 to TRBJ1-1; unclear D gene. CDR1 is MNHEY and CDR2 is SVGAGI in the germline V gene. The CDR3 is 15 amino acids. Between the trimmed V and J ends, which lost 2 bases and 7 bases, there was a span of 17 bases. The CDR3: CASSYDQRVGVEAFF. The CDR3 nucleotides are TGTGCCAGCAGTTACGATCAGCGGGTTGGGGTTGAAGCTTTCTTT.

The rearrangement links TRBV7-2 to TRBJ2-7; D perhaps matches TRBD2 (6 bases). Germline V gene lookup returns CDR1 SGHTA and CDR2 FQGNSA. V was trimmed by 7 bases and J by 6 bases, leaving 16 bases between them. CDR3 length equals 13 residues. This CDR3 reads CASTWGVGREQYF. CDR3 in DNA: TGTGCCAGCACCTGGGGGGTGGGGCGCGAGCAGTACTTC. The full variable domain, completed using reference TRBV7-2 and TRBJ2-7, is GAGVSQSPSNKVTEKGKDVELRCDPISGHTALYWYRQSLGQGLEFLIYFQGNSAPDKSGLPSDRFSAERTGGSVSTLTIQRTQQEDSAVYLCASTWGVGREQYFGPGTRLTVT.

V and J are TRBV5-1 and TRBJ2-7, with 7 bases matching TRBD2. The CDR3 has 16 residues. With V trimmed by 5 bases and J by 2 bases, 13 bases remained unmatched. The germline CDR1 and CDR2 sequences are SGHRS and YFSETQ. CDR3 coding DNA: TGCGCCAGCAGACCGGACTCGGGAGGCACTCCCTACGAGCAGTACTTC. It codes for CASRPDSGGTPYEQYF. The full variable domain, with the rest looked up from reference TRBV5-1 and TRBJ2-7, is KAGVTQTPRYLIKTRGQQVTLSCSPISGHRSVSWYQQTPGQGLQFLFEYFSETQRNKGNFPGRFSGRQFSNSRSEMNVSTLELGDSALYLCASRPDSGGTPYEQYFGPGTRLTVT.

The chain combines TRBV4-3 with TRBJ2-3; 9 bases fit TRBD2. Unmatched junction bases numbered 4, after V lost 1 base and J lost 2 bases. CDR1 LGHNA and CDR2 YSLEER come from the germline V gene. The CDR3 sequence is 16 residues long. CDR3 in amino acids: CASSQALAGYTDTQYF. The DNA for the CDR3 is TGCGCCAGCAGCCAAGCCCTAGCGGGGTACACAGATACGCAGTATTTT.

The gene calls are TRBV5-8 and TRBJ2-5; D may be TRBD2 (6 bases). Germline CDR1 SGHTS, CDR2 YDEGEE. The V end was cut by 4 bases, the J end by 3 bases, with 19 bases between. The CDR3 loop spans 16 amino acids. The CDR3 DNA reads as TGTGCCAGCAGCCACACGGACGGGGGAACCGAAGAGACCCAGTACTTC. Translation: CASSHTDGGTEETQYF.

The CDR3 nucleotides read TGTGCCAGCTCACCGACAGGGGACTACGAGCAGTACTTC. Translating it yields CASSPTGDYEQYF. This chain connects TRBV18 to TRBJ2-5; 8 bases match TRBD1. The J call is in doubt because the DNA end fits TRBJ2-7 better. CDR1 is KGHSH and CDR2 is LQKENI in the germline V gene. CDR3 length: 13 amino acids.

The chain links TRBV5-1 to TRBJ2-3, with TRBD1 as a possible D gene (5 bases). The CDR3 contains 16 residues. Looked up from germline, CDR1 is SGHRS and CDR2 is YFSETQ. Trimming left V 3 bases short and J 6 bases short, with 20 bases between. As DNA, the CDR3 is TGCGCCAGCAGCTCCCTGGCGGTGGGGCCCACGGATACGCAGTATTTT. Its protein product is CASSSLAVGPTDTQYF. Full variable domain (outside the CDR3, taken from reference TRBV5-1 and TRBJ2-3): KAGVTQTPRYLIKTRGQQVTLSCSPISGHRSVSWYQQTPGQGLQFLFEYFSETQRNKGNFPGRFSGRQFSNSRSEMNVSTLELGDSALYLCASSSLAVGPTDTQYFGPGTRLTVL.

The V call is TRBV21-1, the J call TRBJ2-2; the table gives TRBD2 as D, unverified against the DNA. TRBV21-1 is termed a pseudogene. This CDR3 region has 17 residues. CDR3 DNA sequence: TGTGCCAGCAGCAGCGGGGAGACTAGCGGGGGAAACGGGGAGCTGTTTTTT. Translation: CASSSGETSGGNGELFF.

The chain carries TRBV27 and TRBJ2-6, with a weak D call TRBD1 (6 bases). CDR3 length: 19 residues. The germline gives CDR1 MNHEY, CDR2 SMNVEV (reference sequence). The V gene lost 0 bases and the J gene lost 0 bases, with 15 bases spanning the gap. The CDR3 nucleotides are TGTGCCAGCAGTTTATCGTCCAGGGGTCTTACCTCTGGGGCCAACGTCCTGACTTTC. Encoded protein: CASSLSSRGLTSGANVLTF.

The CDR3 DNA follows: TGTGCCAGTAGTAGCGGGGACAGCACAGATACGCAGTATTTT. The encoded protein is CASSSGDSTDTQYF. The rearrangement links TRBV19 to TRBJ2-3; tentatively, D is TRBD2 (6 bases). V shed 4 bases and J shed 0 bases, with 8 bases lying between them. Looked up from germline, CDR1 is LNHDA and CDR2 is SQIVND (reference sequence). The CDR3 spans 14 residues.

The chain joins TRBV5-8 to TRBJ2-5; no firm D call. The length of the CDR3 is 12 residues. Germline loops: CDR1 SGHTS, CDR2 YDEGEE. V dropped 5 bases and J dropped 7 bases, with 12 bases sitting between them. The CDR3 sequence is CASRAGLGTQYF. The CDR3 nucleotides read TGTGCCAGCAGGGCCGGCCTCGGGACCCAGTACTTC. Drawing the rest from reference TRBV5-8 and TRBJ2-5, the complete variable domain is EAGVTQSPTHLIKTRGQQATLRCSPISGHTSVYWYQQALGLGLQFLLWYDEGEERNRGNFPPRFSGRQFPNYSSELNVNALELEDSALYLCASRAGLGTQYFGPGTRLLVL.

The chain couples TRBV28 to TRBJ2-1, with TRBD1 matching over 10 bases. The germline CDR1 and CDR2 sequences are MDHEN and SYDVKM. J gave up 6 bases and V 6 bases, and 14 bases lay outside the gene matches. There are 17 residues in the CDR3. The CDR3 nucleotides are TGTGCCAGCAGACTTATAACGGGACAGGGGACCCTCAATGAGCAGTTCTTC. Translation: CASRLITGQGTLNEQFF.

The V call is TRBV7-8, the J call TRBJ1-1; the match to TRBD1 covers 8 bases. The CDR3 length is 15 residues. The V gene end was trimmed by 7 bases and the J gene end by 5 bases; junction bases not matched to a gene: 12. Germline V gene sequence: CDR1 SGHVS, CDR2 FQNEAQ. The CDR3 nucleotides read TGTGCCAGCATCATCGACAGGGGAGTGAGAACTGAAGCTTTCTTT. Encoded protein: CASIIDRGVRTEAFF.